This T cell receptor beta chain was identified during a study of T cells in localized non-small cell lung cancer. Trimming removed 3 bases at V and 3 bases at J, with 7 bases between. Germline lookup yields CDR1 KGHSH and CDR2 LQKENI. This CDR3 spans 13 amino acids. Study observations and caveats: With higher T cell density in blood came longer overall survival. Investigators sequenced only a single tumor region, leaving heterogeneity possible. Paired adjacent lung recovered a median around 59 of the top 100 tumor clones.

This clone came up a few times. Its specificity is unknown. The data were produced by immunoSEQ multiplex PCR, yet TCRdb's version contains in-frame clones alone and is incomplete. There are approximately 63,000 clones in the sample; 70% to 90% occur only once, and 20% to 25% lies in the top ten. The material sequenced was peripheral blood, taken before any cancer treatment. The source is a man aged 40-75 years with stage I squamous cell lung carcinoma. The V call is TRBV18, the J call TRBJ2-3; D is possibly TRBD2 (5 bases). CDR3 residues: CASSPGGTDTQYF. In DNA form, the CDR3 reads TGTGCCAGCTCACCCGGAGGTACAGATACGCAGTATTTT.